The clone carrying this T cell receptor (beta chain) was picked up one time. The sample comes from a study of blood T cell repertoires in COVID-19. Study as a whole: Samples representing acute and convalescent COVID-19 were sourced from the United States, Italy and Spain. T cells, B-cell-depleted T cells, or PBMCs supplied cDNA or gDNA.

As originally analysed: Estimates of nucleated cell counts were drawn from the amplification of reference gene primers. Generated by immunoSEQ multiplex PCR, the TCRdb table keeps only in-frame clones and is missing some. That table is the source of V, J and clone size, and D and trimming were worked out from the DNA. The repertoire includes 150,000 or so clones, around 82% of them detected once, and 10% to 15% sits in the top ten. Germline V gene lookup returns CDR1 SNHLY and CDR2 FYNNEI. Trimming at V came to 3 bases and at J to 2 bases, leaving 10 bases not matched to a gene. CDR3 length equals 16 residues.

The TCR originated in a man aged 55 to 70 with active or convalescent COVID-19. What was sequenced was peripheral blood. The chain joins TRBV2 to TRBJ2-7, with 7 nucleotides matching TRBD2. CDR3 bases: TGTGCCAGCAGTGATCCGCTAGCGGTGCCGACCTACGAGCAGTACTTC. This sequence encodes CASSDPLAVPTYEQYF.